Listed here are 17 T cell receptor beta chains from one sample, sequenced in a study of T cells after yellow fever vaccination. MiXCR was run by TCRdb on the 5' RACE reads, yielding one entry per CDR3 protein. Of roughly 330,000 distinct CDR3 sequences listed, 6.8% are singletons. The material sequenced was PBMCs, taken about 41 days after the first yellow fever vaccination. These receptors were obtained from a man aged 18 to 29 who received the YFV17D yellow fever vaccine.

V and J are TRBV5-4 and TRBJ2-1; 12 nucleotides agree with TRBD2. The V segment lost 0 bases and the J segment 7 bases; nucleotides outside the gene matches: 14. The CDR3 runs 19 residues. Germline V gene lookup returns CDR1 SGHNT and CDR2 YYREEE (reference sequence). For the CDR3, the DNA is TGTGCCAGCAGCTTGGCCCTAGCGGGGGGGCCAAATCTTTTTAATGAGCAGTTCTTC. Amino acids: CASSLALAGGPNLFNEQFF.

A remark on this clonotype: An end of the junction differs from the germline gene, which may be a read error. V is TRBV10-3 and J is TRBJ2-2; tentatively, D is TRBD2 (6 bases). Germline CDR1 is ENHRY and CDR2 is SYGVKD. CDR3 length: 14 amino acids. The CDR3 is CAISPRVGCGELLF. The DNA for the CDR3 is TGTGCCATCAGCCCCAGGGTGGGCTGCGGGGAGCTGCTTTTT.

There are a few counts of this clonotype. The J gene is TRBJ1-2, the V gene TRBV7-6, with 7 bases fitting TRBD1. The V and J ends lost 4 bases and 2 bases, in that order; junction bases with no gene match: 10. CDR1 is SGHVS and CDR2 is FNYEAQ in the germline V gene. This CDR3 spans 16 amino acids. The CDR3 region has the DNA TGTGCCAGCAGCTCTCGAACGAAGGGGGCGAACTATGGCTACACCTTC. Its protein is CASSSRTKGANYGYTF.

In regard to this clonotype: A read error may account for a junction end that differs from germline. This chain joins TRBV7-2 and TRBJ1-1, with no clear D. The CDR3 totals 13 residues. The germline V gene has CDR1 SGHTA and CDR2 FQGNSA. The CDR3 protein is CASRLGRNTEAFF. CDR3 DNA sequence: TGTGCCAGCAGATTAGGGAGGAACACTGAAGCTTTCTTT.

This clonotype was counted between two and nine times. The genes are TRBV29-1 and TRBJ2-1; D not certain. The V and J ends lost 7 bases and 0 bases respectively, with 13 bases between them. Germline loops: CDR1 SQVTM, CDR2 ANQGSEA. CDR3 size: 14 residues. CDR3 DNA: TGCAGCGCCTTGGAACTCAGCTCCTACAATGAGCAGTTCTTC. Amino acid sequence: CSALELSSYNEQFF.

V usage is TRBV12-3 or TRBV12-4 and J usage is TRBJ1-6, with unresolved D. V lost 7 bases to trimming and J lost 8 bases, with 24 bases between them. The CDR3 is made up of 17 amino acids. Here the CDR3 reads CASTRGVSSGIHSPLHF. As DNA, the CDR3 is TGTGCCAGCACCCGTGGAGTCTCATCGGGGATTCATTCACCCCTCCACTTT.

The chain employs TRBV9 and TRBJ2-3, with unresolved D. Germline lookup yields CDR1 SGDLS and CDR2 YYNGEE. The CDR3 loop spans 12 amino acids. V was clipped by 0 bases and J by 6 bases, with 5 bases between them. CDR3 amino acids: CASSVAEDTQYF. In nucleotides, the CDR3 is TGTGCCAGCAGCGTAGCGGAGGATACGCAGTATTTT. The full variable domain, rest sourced from reference TRBV9 and TRBJ2-3, is DSGVTQTPKHLITATGQRVTLRCSPRSGDLSVYWYQQSLDQGLQFLIQYYNGEERAKGNILERFSAQQFPDLHSELNLSSLELGDSALYFCASSVAEDTQYFGPGTRLTVL.

This clonotype was counted only a few times. The chain is built from TRBV5-1 and TRBJ2-5; D is perhaps TRBD1 or TRBD2 (6 bases each). Germline loops: CDR1 SGHRS, CDR2 YFSETQ. V lost 2 bases to trimming and J lost 0 bases, with 17 bases between them. The CDR3 is 17 residues long. The CDR3 here is CASSLGVMGGDQETQYF. In DNA, the CDR3 is TGCGCCAGCAGCTTAGGGGTGATGGGGGGCGACCAAGAGACCCAGTACTTC.

This clonotype was counted between two and nine times. The V gene is TRBV6-2 or TRBV6-3, the J gene TRBJ2-7, with 7 bases matching TRBD2. V was pared by 2 bases and J by 2 bases, with 3 bases of the junction left unmatched. Germline CDR1 is MNHEY and CDR2 is SVGEGT. This CDR3 spans 14 amino acids. Here the CDR3 reads CASSYGGGTYEQYF. Written as DNA, the CDR3 is TGTGCCAGCAGTTACGGCGGGGGAACCTACGAGCAGTACTTC.

In its sample, this clonotype was seen many times. This rearrangement joins TRBV29-1 to TRBJ1-1; D unclear. From germline, CDR1 is SQVTM and CDR2 ANQGSEA. The CDR3 loop spans 12 amino acids. Trimming left V 5 bases short and J 1 base short, with 8 bases between. The CDR3 DNA is TGCAGCGTTCCCGGCGCGAACACTGAAGCTTTCTTT. This sequence encodes CSVPGANTEAFF.

This clonotype was seen more than once but under ten times. CDR3 protein: CASSQVRGGTEAFF. CDR3 DNA sequence: TGCGCCAGCAGCCAAGTTAGGGGGGGGACTGAAGCTTTCTTT. This chain connects TRBV4-1 to TRBJ1-1, with TRBD1 as a possible D gene (6 bases). Trimming stripped 1 base from V and 5 bases from J, with 11 bases between. The CDR3 totals 14 residues. Germline V gene data show CDR1 as MGHRA and CDR2 as YSYEKL.

With regard to this clonotype: Germline and junction disagree at one end, which may indicate a read error. The chain joins TRBV20-1 to TRBJ2-7; 7 nucleotides align to TRBD2. This CDR3 contains 16 residues. CDR1 is DFQATT and CDR2 is SNEGSKA in the germline V gene (reference sequence). CDR3 amino acids: CCARDPTSGDSYEQYF. For the CDR3, the DNA is TGCTGTGCTAGAGATCCCACCAGCGGGGACTCCTACGAGCAGTACTTC.

The J gene is TRBJ2-7, the V gene TRBV10-3, with 8 bases lining up with TRBD2. With 0 bases clipped from V and 4 bases from J, the junction kept 8 bases outside the gene matches. The CDR3 extends over 16 amino acids. Germline assignment: CDR1 ENHRY and CDR2 SYGVKD. CDR3 sequence: CAISESRGGDSYEQYV. DNA for the CDR3: TGTGCCATCAGTGAGTCTCGGGGGGGTGATTCATACGAGCAGTACGTC.

In this sample, this clonotype turned up a few times. The rearrangement joins TRBV12-3 or TRBV12-4 to TRBJ1-1; no firm D call. Trimming took off 2 bases at V and 3 bases at J, with 13 bases between the two ends. The CDR3 consists of 15 residues. Written as DNA, the CDR3 is TGTGCCAGCAGTTTATGGGAGGGATGGGACACTGAAGCTTTCTTT. Its translation: CASSLWEGWDTEAFF.

This clonotype was observed a handful of times. This chain joins TRBV20-1 and TRBJ1-5, with unresolved D. The CDR3 spans 12 residues. V lost 6 bases, J lost 2 bases, and 8 bases lay in between. Looked up from germline, CDR1 is DFQATT and CDR2 is SNEGSKA (reference sequence). In DNA, the CDR3 is TGCAGTGCCCCGGACGGCAATCAGCCCCAGCATTTT. Translated: CSAPDGNQPQHF.

This chain links TRBV15 with TRBJ2-3; no firm D call. With 4 bases removed from V and 6 bases from J, the gap between germline ends came to 26 bases. Germline V gene lookup returns CDR1 LNHNV and CDR2 YYDKDF (reference sequence). The CDR3 totals 18 residues. The CDR3 DNA reads as TGTGCCACCAGCATACCCCAAACGAGGACCGGATTTGGCGATACGCAGTATTTT. It is translated as CATSIPQTRTGFGDTQYF. Drawing the rest from reference TRBV15 and TRBJ2-3, the complete variable domain is DAMVIQNPRYQVTQFGKPVTLSCSQTLNHNVMYWYQQKSSQAPKLLFHYYDKDFNNEADTPDNFQSRRPNTSFCFLDIRSPGLGDTAMYLCATSIPQTRTGFGDTQYFGPGTRLTVL.

This clonotype was counted at least ten times. The CDR3 loop is CASSHLPRGQGGQPQHF. The DNA of the CDR3 is TGCGCCAGCAGCCATCTTCCCCGTGGACAGGGAGGTCAGCCCCAGCATTTT. The V gene is TRBV4-1, the J gene TRBJ1-5; TRBD1 aligns across 8 bases. The CDR3 has 17 residues. With 3 bases clipped from V and 6 bases from J, the junction kept 13 bases outside the gene matches. CDR1 and CDR2 (germline): MGHRA, YSYEKL.